One and the same sample provided the 6 T cell receptor beta chains below, sequenced in a study of blood T cell repertoires in COVID-19. Using immunoSEQ multiplex PCR, the repertoire was profiled, and TCRdb retains in-frame clones only, with some absent. Among under 350,000 clones listed, about nine tenths were seen once. Material for sequencing was peripheral blood. The source is a man aged 50 or older with acute or convalescent COVID-19.

The gene calls are TRBV7-3 and TRBJ2-3; the D gene is possibly TRBD2 (6 bases). Trimming took 3 bases from V and 8 from J, leaving 9 bases between them. The V gene's germline CDR1 is SGHTA and CDR2 FQGTGA. CDR3 length: 12 residues. CDR3 sequence: CASSFMGGTQYF. CDR3 in DNA: TGTGCCAGCAGCTTCATGGGGGGTACGCAGTATTTT.

The chain recombines TRBV30 with TRBJ2-1, with 9 bases that match TRBD2. After removal of 0 bases from V and 7 bases from J, the junction contained 4 bases not matched to a gene. The CDR3 sequence is 14 residues long. Per the germline V gene, CDR1 is GTSNPN and CDR2 is SVGIG (reference sequence). The CDR3 here is CAWSVGGGANEQFF. DNA for the CDR3: TGTGCCTGGAGTGTCGGCGGGGGGGCTAATGAGCAGTTCTTC.

CDR3 DNA: TGTGCCAGCAGACCGGGACAGGGAACAGATACGCAGTATTTT. The encoded protein is CASRPGQGTDTQYF. The chain employs TRBV7-9 and TRBJ2-3, with 9 bases matching TRBD1. The junction had 4 bases not matched to a gene; V was cut back by 6 bases and J by 3 bases. The CDR3 is 14 amino acids. Germline V gene sequence: CDR1 SEHNR, CDR2 FQNEAQ (reference sequence).

V usage is TRBV2 and J usage is TRBJ1-2; TRBD1 agrees at 12 bases. With 7 bases clipped from V and 4 bases from J, the junction kept 7 bases outside the gene matches. CDR1 and CDR2 from the germline V gene are SNHLY and FYNNEI. The CDR3 is 15 residues long. CDR3 coding DNA: TGTGCCAGCACCCGGGACAGGGGGCTAAGCTATGGCTACACCTTC. Amino acid sequence: CASTRDRGLSYGYTF.

The rearrangement joins TRBV10-3 to TRBJ2-1, with TRBD2 identical over 10 bases. Looked up from germline, CDR1 is ENHRY and CDR2 is SYGVKD. V shed 8 bases, J shed 2 bases, and the junction held 6 bases outside the gene matches. This CDR3 spans 15 amino acids. The DNA of the CDR3 is TGTGCCATCTCGGCTAGCGGGGGTCCCTACAATGAGCAGTTCTTC. It specifies CAISASGGPYNEQFF.

The rearrangement links TRBV7-2 to TRBJ2-1; no clear D. There are 13 residues in the CDR3. The germline V gene has CDR1 SGHTA and CDR2 FQGNSA. Trimming left V 2 bases short and J 10 bases short, with 12 bases between. CDR3 loop: CASSLSTRYEQFF. The CDR3 nucleotides are TGTGCCAGCAGCTTAAGCACGCGTTACGAGCAGTTCTTC.